This T cell receptor (beta chain) emerged from a study of molecular identifiers for immune sequencing clone quantification. For the study at large: In replicates, RNA from about 21,000 or 97,000 naive CD8 cells was split five ways, four sequenced.

TCRdb independently ran MiXCR on the PCR reads; one entry per CDR3 protein. The sample includes about 100,000 distinct CDR3 sequences, over 30% of them seen just once. Study conclusions and caveats: Clones above 20 RNA copies contained over 99% of effector molecules and under 1% of naive molecules.

Per the germline V gene, CDR1 is SGHTA and CDR2 is FQGNSA. Trimming left V 4 bases short and J 4 bases short, with 11 bases between. This CDR3 contains 13 residues. Details on this clonotype: Its antigen remains unknown. This sequence may be a read error, since a much larger clone differs from it by one base.

The clonotype comes from a human donor in good health. Some libraries in this study had Jurkat cell RNA spiked in. Specimen: naive CD8+ T cells from blood, with Jurkat cell RNA spiked in. Subset defined: FACS-sorted CD8+CD4-CCR7+CD45RA+ naive T cells. The rearrangement uses TRBV7-2 and TRBJ2-7; the D call may be TRBD1 or TRBD2 (6 bases each). The CDR3 nucleotides read TGTGCCAGCAGCTCCGGGGGCCTATACGAGCAGTACTTC. The encoded protein is CASSSGGLYEQYF.